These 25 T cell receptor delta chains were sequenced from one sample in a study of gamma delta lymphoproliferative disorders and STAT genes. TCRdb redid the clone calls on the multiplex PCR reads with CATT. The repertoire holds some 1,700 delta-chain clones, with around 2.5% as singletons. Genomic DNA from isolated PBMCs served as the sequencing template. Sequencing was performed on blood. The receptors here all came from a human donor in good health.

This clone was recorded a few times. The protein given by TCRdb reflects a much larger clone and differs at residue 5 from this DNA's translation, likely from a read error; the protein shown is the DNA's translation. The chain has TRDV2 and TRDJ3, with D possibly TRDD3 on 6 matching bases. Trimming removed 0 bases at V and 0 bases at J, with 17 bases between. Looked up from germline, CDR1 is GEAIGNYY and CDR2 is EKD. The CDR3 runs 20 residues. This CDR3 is CACDTELGGLSSWDTRQMFF. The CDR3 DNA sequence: TGTGCCTGTGACACCGAACTTGGGGGGCTGAGCTCCTGGGACACCCGACAGATGTTTTTC.

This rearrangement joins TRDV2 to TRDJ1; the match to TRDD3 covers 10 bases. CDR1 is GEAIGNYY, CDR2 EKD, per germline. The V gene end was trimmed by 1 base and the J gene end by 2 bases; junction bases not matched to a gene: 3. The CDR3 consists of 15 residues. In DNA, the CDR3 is TGTGCCTGTGACACGGTACTGGGGGATACCGATAAACTCATCTTT. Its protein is CACDTVLGDTDKLIF.

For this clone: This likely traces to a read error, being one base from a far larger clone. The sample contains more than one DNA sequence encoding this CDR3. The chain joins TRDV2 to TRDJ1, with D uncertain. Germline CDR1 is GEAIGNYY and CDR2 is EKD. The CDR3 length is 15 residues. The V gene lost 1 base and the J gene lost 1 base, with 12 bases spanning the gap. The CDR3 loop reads CACDTLCRCTDKLIF. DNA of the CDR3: TGTGCCTGTGACACTTTGTGCCGATGCACCGATAAACTCATCTTT.

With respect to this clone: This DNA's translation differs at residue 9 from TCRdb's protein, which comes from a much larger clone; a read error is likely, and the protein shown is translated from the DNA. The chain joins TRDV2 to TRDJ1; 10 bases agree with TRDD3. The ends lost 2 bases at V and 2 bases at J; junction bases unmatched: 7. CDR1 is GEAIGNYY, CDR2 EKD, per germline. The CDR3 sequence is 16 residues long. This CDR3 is CACDRLGDCATDKLIF. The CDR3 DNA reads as TGTGCCTGTGACAGACTGGGGGATTGTGCTACCGATAAACTCATCTTT.

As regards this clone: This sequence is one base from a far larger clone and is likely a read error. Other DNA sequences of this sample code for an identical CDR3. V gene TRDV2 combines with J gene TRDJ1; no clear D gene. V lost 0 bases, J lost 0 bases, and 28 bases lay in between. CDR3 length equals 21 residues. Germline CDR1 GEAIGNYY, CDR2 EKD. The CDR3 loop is CACDTVESPSMRSPYTDKLIF. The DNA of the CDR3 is TGTGCCTGTGACACCGTCGAGTCGCCGTCCATGAGGTCTCCGTACACCGATAAACTCATCTTT.

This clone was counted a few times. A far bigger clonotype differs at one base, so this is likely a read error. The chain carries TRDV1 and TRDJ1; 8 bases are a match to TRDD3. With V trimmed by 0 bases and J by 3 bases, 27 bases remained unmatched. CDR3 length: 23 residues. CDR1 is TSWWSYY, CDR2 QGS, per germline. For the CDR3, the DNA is TGTGCTCTTGGGGAACTGGTCGATGCAGGGACCTGCGACTGGGGGGAAGTCGCCGATAAACTCATCTTT. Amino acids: CALGELVDAGTCDWGEVADKLIF.

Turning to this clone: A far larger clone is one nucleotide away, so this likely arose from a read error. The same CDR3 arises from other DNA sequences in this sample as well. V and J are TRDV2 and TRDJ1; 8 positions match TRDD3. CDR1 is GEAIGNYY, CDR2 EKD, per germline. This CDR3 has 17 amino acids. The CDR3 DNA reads TGTGCCTGTGACAACTTACTGGGGGCCTCTGTAACCGATAAACTCATCTTC. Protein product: CACDNLLGASVTDKLIF.

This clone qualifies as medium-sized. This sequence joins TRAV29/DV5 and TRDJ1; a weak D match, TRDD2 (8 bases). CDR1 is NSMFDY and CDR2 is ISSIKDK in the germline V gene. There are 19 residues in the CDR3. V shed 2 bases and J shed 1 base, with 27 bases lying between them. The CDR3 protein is CAASASYGCGGGVTDKLIF. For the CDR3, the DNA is TGTGCAGCAAGTGCTTCCTACGGGTGTGGTGGGGGAGTCACCGATAAACTCATCTTT. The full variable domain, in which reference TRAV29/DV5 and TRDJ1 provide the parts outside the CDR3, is DQQVKQNSPSLSVQEGRISILNCDYTNSMFDYFLWYKKYPAEGPTFLISISSIKDKNEDGRFTVFLNKSAKHLSLHIVPSQPGDSAVYFCAASASYGCGGGVTDKLIFGKGTRVTVEP.

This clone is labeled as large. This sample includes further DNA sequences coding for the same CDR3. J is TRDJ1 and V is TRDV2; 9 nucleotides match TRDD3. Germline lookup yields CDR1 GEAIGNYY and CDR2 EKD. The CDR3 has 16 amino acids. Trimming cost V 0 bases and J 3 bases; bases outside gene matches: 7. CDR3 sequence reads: CACDTVGDTRADKLIF. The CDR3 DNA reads TGTGCCTGTGACACCGTAGGGGATACGCGGGCCGATAAACTCATCTTT.

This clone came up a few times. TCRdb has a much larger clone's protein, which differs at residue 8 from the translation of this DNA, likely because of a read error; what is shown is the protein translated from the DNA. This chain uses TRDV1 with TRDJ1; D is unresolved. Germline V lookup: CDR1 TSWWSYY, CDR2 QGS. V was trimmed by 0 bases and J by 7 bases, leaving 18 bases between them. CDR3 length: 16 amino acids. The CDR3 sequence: CALGELCFVWTIKLIF. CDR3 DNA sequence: TGTGCTCTTGGGGAACTTTGTTTTGTCTGGACCATTAAACTCATCTTT.

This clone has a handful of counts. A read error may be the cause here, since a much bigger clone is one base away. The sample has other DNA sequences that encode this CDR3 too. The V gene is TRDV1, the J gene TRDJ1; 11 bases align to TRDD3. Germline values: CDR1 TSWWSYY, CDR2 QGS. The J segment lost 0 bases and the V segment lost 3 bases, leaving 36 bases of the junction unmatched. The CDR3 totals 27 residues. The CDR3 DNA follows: TGTGCTCTTGGGGATGGGGGCCTTCCCGCGTACTGGGGGATAAGCCCTGGAAACCCGATGTACACCGATAAACTCATCTTT. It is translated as CALGDGGLPAYWGISPGNPMYTDKLIF.

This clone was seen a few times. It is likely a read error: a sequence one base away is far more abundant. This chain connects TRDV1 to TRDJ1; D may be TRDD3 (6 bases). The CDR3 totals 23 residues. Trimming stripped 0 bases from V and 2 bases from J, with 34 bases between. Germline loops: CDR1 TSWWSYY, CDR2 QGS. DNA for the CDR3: TGTGCTCTTGGGGAACTCGGAGGATACTGGACAGAATCCGGGGACACGGGTACCGATAAACTCATCTTT. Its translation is CALGELGGYWTESGDTGTDKLIF.

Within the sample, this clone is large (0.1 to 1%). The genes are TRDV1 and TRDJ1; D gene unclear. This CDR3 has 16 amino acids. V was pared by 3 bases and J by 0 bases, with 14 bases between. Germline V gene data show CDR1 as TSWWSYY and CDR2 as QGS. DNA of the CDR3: TGTGCTCTTGGGGACTCCCGTCTGTTGTACACCGATAAACTCATCTTT. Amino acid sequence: CALGDSRLLYTDKLIF.

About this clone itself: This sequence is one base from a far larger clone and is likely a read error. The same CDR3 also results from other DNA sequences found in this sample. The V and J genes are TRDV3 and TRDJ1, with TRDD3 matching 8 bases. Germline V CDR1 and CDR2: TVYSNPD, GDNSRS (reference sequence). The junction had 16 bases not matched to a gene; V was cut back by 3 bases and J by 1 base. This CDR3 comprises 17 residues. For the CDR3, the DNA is TGTGCCTTCCGAGGGGGGATAACGGCCAATAGCACCGATAAACTCATCTTT. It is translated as CAFRGGITANSTDKLIF.

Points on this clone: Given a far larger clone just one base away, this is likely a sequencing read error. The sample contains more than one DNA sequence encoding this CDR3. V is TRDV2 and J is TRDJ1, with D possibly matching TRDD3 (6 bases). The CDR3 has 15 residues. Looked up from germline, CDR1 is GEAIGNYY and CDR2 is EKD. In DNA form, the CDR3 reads TGTGCCTGTGTACCCCTGGGGAAGTACACCGATAAGCTCATCTTT. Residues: CACVPLGKYTDKLIF.

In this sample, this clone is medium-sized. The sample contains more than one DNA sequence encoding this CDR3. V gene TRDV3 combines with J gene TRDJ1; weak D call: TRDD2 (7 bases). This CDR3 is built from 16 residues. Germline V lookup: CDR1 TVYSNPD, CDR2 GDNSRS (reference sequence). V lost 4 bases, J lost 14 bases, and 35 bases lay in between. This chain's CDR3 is CASVFLLARGLGLRIF. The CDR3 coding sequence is TGTGCCTCCGTTTTCCTACTGGCGCGGGGATTAGGGCTCAGAATCTTT.

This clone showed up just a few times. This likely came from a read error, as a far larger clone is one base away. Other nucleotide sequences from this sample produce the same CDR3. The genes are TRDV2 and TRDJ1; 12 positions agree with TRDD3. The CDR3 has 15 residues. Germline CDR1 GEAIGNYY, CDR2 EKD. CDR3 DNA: TGTGCCTGTGACACTCTGGGGGATACGCGGGATAAGCTCATCTTT. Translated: CACDTLGDTRDKLIF.

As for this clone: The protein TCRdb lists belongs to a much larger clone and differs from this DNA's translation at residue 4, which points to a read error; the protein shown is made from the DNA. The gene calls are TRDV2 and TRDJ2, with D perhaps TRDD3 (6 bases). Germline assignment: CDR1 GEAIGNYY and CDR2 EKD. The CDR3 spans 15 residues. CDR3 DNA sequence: TGTGCCTGTGGCACCGGACTGGGATTGACAGCACAACTCTTCTTT. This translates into CACGTGLGLTAQLFF.

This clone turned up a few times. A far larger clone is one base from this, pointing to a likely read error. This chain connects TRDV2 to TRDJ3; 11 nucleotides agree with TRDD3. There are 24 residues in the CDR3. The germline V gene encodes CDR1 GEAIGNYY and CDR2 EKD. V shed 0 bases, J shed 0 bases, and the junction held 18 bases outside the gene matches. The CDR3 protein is CACDTVRLGDTKMLSSWDTRQMFF. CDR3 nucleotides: TGTGCCTGTGACACCGTTCGCCTGGGGGATACCAAAATGCTAAGCTCCTGGGACACCCGACAGATGTTTTTC.

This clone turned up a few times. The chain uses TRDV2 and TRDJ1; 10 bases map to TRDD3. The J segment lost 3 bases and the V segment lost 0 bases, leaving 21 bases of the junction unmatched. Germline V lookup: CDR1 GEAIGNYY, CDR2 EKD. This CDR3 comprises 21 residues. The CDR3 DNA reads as TGTGCCTGTGACACCGTGCCTACTGGGGGATTTGGGGCCCCGACCTCCGATAAACTCATCTTT. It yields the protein CACDTVPTGGFGAPTSDKLIF.

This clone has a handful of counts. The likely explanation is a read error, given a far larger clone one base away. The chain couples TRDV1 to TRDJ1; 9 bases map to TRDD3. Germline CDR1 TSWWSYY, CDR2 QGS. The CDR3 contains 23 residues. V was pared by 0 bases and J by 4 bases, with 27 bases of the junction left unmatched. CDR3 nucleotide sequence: TGTGCTCTTGGGGAACTAGTCCCCGGCGGTGTTCTCCTTCGGGGGATACTTGTCGATAAACTCATCTTT. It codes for CALGELVPGGVLLRGILVDKLIF.

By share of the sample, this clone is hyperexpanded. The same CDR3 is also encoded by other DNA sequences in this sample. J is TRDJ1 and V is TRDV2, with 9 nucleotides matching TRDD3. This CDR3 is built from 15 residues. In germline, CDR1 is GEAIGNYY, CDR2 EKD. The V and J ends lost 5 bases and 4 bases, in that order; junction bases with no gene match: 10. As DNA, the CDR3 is TGTGCCTGTGCAGGGCTGGGGGATGGGAACGATAAACTCATCTTT. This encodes CACAGLGDGNDKLIF.

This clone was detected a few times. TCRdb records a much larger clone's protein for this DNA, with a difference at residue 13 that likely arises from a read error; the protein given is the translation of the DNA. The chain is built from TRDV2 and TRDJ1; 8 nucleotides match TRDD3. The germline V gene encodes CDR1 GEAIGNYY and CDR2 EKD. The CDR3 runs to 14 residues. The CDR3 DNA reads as TGTGCCTGTGACAGCATTGGGGGATCCGATAAACTCACCTTT. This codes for CACDSIGGSDKLTF.

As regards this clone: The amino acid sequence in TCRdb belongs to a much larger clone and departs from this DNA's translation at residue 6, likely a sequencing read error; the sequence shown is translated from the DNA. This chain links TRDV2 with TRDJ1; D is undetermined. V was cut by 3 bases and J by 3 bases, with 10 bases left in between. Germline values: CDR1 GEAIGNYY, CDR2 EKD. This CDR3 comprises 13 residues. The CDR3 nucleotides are TGTGCCTGTGACTCCTGCTGCCCCGATAAACTCATCTTT. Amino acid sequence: CACDSCCPDKLIF.

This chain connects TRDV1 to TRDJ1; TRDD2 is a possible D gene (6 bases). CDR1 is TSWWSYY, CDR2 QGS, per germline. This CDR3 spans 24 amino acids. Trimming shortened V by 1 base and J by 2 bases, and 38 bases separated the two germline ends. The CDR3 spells CALGERGSLLLIPLGDKETDKLIF. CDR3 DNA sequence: TGTGCTCTTGGGGAACGGGGCTCCCTCCTACTGATTCCCCTGGGAGATAAAGAGACCGATAAACTCATCTTT.